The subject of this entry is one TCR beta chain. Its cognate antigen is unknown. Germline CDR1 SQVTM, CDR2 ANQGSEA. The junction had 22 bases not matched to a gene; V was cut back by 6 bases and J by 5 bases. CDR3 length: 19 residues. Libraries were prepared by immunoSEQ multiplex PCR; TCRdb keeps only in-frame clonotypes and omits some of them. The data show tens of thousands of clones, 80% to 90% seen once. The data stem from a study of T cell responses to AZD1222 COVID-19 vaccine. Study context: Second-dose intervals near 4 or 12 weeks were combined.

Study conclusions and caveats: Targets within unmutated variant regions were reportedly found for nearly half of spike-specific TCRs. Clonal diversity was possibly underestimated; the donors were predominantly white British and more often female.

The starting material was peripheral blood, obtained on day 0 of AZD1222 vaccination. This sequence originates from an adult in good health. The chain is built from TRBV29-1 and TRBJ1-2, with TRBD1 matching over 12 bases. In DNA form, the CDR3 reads TGCAGCGTCTCCTTAGGGACAGGGGGCGATTCTGATCGACTGTATGGCTACACCTTC. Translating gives CSVSLGTGGDSDRLYGYTF.